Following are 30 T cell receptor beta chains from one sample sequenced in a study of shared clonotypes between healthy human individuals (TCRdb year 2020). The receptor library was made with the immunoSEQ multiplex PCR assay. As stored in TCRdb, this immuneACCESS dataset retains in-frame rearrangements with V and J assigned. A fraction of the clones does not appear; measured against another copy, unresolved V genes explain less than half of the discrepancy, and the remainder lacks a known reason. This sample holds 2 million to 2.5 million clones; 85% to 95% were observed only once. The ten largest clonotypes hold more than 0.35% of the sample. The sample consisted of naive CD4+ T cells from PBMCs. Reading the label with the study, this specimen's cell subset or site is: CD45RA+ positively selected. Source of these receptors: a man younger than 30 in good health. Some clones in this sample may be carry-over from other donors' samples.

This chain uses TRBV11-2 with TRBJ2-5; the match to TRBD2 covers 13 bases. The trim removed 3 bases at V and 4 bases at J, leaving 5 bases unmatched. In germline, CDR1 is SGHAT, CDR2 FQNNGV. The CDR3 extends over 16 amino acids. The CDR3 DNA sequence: TGTGCCAGCAGCTTTACGACTAGCGGGAGGTCAGAGACCCAGTACTTC. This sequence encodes CASSFTTSGRSETQYF.

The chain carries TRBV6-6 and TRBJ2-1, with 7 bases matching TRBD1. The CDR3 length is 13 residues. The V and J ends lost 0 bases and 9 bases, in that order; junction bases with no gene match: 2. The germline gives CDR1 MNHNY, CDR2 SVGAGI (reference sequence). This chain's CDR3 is CASSYSRGPEQFF. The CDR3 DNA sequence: TGTGCCAGCAGTTACTCTAGGGGGCCTGAGCAGTTCTTC.

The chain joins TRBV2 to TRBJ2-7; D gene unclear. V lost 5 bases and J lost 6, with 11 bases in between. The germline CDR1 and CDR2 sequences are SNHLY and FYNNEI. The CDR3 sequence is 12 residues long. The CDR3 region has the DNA TGTGCCAGCAGTACCCTTCCTTCCGAGCAGTACTTC. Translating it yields CASSTLPSEQYF. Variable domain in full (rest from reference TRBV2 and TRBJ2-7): EPEVTQTPSHQVTQMGQEVILRCVPISNHLYFYWYRQILGQKVEFLVSFYNNEISEKSEIFDDQFSVERPDGSNFTLKIRSTKLEDSAMYFCASSTLPSEQYFGPGTRLTVT.

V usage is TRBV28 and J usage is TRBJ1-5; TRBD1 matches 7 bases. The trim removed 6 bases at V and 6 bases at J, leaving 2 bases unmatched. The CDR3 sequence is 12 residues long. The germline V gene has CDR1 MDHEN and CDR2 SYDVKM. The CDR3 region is CASRTGLQPQHF. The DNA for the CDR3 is TGTGCCAGCAGGACAGGGCTTCAGCCCCAGCATTTT.

The CDR3 DNA reads as TGTGCCAGCAGCTCCCGAGGAAACTACAATGAGCAGTTCTTC. It is translated as CASSSRGNYNEQFF. J is TRBJ2-1 and V is TRBV7-3; unclear D gene. Deletions cut 4 bases from V and 3 bases from J, with 10 bases between. This CDR3 has 14 amino acids. Per germline, CDR1 SGHTA and CDR2 FQGTGA.

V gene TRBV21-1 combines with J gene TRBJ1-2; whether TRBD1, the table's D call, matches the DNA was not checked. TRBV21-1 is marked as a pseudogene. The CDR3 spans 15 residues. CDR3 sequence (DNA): TGTGCCAGCAGCAAAGTAAGACAGGGAAGTCATGGCTACACCTTC. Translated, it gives CASSKVRQGSHGYTF.

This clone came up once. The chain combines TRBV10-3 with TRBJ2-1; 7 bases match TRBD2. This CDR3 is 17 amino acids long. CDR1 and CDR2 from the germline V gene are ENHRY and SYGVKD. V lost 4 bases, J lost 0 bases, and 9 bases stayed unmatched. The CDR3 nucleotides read TGTGCCATCAGTGCCGTCTTAGCGGGTAGCTCCTACAATGAGCAGTTCTTC. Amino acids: CAISAVLAGSSYNEQFF.

The CDR3 coding sequence is TGCGCCAGCAGCTCAACAATTAGGCAGGGGACCGAAAAACTGTTTTTT. It specifies CASSSTIRQGTEKLFF. The chain couples TRBV5-1 to TRBJ1-4; possibly TRBD1 for D (6 bases). Trimming took 3 bases from V and 8 from J, leaving 20 bases between them. CDR1 and CDR2 from the germline V gene are SGHRS and YFSETQ. CDR3 size: 16 residues.

The CDR3 DNA is TGCGCCAGCAGCTCCGGACCCCCCTTAAGCGCAGATACGCAGTATTTT. Translated, it gives CASSSGPPLSADTQYF. The chain has TRBV5-1 and TRBJ2-3; unclear D gene. The V end lost 3 bases, the J end lost 4 bases, and 18 bases lay between the germline ends. The length of the CDR3 is 16 residues. Germline assignment: CDR1 SGHRS and CDR2 YFSETQ. Looking up the rest from reference TRBV5-1 and TRBJ2-3 gives the full variable domain: KAGVTQTPRYLIKTRGQQVTLSCSPISGHRSVSWYQQTPGQGLQFLFEYFSETQRNKGNFPGRFSGRQFSNSRSEMNVSTLELGDSALYLCASSSGPPLSADTQYFGPGTRLTVL.

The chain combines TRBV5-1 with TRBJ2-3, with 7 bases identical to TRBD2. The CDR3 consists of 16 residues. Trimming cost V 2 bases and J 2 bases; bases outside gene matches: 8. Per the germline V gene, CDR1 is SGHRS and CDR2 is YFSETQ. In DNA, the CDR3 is TGCGCCAGCAGCTTAAGGGAAGCGGGGCCCACAGATACGCAGTATTTT. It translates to CASSLREAGPTDTQYF.

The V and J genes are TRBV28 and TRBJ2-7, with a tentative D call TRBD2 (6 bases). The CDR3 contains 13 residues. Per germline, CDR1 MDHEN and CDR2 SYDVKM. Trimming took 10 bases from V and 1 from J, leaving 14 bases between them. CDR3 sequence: CATVAVPSYEQYF. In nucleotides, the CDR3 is TGTGCCACCGTAGCGGTGCCTTCCTACGAGCAGTACTTC.

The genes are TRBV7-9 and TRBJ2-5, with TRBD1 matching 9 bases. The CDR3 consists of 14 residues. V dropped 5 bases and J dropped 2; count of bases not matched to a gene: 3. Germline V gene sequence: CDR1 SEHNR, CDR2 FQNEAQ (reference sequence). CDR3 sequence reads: CASSAGTGQETQYF. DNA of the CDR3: TGTGCCAGCAGCGCCGGGACAGGGCAAGAGACCCAGTACTTC.

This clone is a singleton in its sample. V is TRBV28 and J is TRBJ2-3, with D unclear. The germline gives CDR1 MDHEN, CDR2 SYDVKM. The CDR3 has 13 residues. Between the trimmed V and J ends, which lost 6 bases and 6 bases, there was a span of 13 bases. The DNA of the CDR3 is TGTGCCAGCAGACGAGAACTTGGCGATACGCAGTATTTT. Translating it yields CASRRELGDTQYF.

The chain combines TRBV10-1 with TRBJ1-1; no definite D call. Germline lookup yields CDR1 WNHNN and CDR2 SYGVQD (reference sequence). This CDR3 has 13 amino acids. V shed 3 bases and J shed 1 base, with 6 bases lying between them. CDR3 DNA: TGCGCCAGCAGTGATCAGGCGAACACTGAAGCTTTCTTT. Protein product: CASSDQANTEAFF.

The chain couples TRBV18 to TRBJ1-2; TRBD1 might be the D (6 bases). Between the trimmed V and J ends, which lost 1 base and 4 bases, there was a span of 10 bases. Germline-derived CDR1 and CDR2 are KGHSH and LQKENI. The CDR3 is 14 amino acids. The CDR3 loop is CASSPLDRSYGYTF. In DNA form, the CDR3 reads TGTGCCAGCTCACCACTGGACAGAAGCTATGGCTACACCTTC.

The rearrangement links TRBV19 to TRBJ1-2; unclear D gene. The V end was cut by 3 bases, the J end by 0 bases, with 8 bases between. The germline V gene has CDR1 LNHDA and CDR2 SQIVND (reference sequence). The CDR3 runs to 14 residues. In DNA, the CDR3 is TGTGCCAGTAGTATTGGGCCAGCTAACTATGGCTACACCTTC. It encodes CASSIGPANYGYTF.

For the CDR3, the DNA is TGCAGCGTTAACTGGTTCTCTGGGGCCAACGTCCTGACTTTC. Its translation is CSVNWFSGANVLTF. The J gene is TRBJ2-6, the V gene TRBV29-1; no definite D call. The CDR3 is made up of 14 amino acids. Germline V gene data show CDR1 as SQVTM and CDR2 as ANQGSEA. V was pared by 5 bases and J by 0 bases, with 8 bases between.

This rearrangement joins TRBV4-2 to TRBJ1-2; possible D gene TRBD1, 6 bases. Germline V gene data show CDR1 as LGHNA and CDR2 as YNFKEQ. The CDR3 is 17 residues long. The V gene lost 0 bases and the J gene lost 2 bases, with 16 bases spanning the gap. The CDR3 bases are TGTGCCAGCAGCCAAGATCTCCTTCAGGGGACAAACTATGGCTACACCTTC. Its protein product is CASSQDLLQGTNYGYTF.

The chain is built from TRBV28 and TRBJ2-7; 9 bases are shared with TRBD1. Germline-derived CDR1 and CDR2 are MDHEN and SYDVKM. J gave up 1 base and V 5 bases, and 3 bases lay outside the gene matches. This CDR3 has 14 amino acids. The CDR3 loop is CASSRDRDSYEQYF. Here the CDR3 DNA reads TGTGCCAGCAGTCGGGACAGGGATTCCTACGAGCAGTACTTC.

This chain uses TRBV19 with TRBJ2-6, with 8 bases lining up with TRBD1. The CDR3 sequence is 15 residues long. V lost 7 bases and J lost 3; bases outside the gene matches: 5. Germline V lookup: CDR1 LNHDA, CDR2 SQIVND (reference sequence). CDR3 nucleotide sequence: TGTGCCAGTACCAGGGGGCGCCTTGGGGCCAACGTCCTGACTTTC. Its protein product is CASTRGRLGANVLTF.

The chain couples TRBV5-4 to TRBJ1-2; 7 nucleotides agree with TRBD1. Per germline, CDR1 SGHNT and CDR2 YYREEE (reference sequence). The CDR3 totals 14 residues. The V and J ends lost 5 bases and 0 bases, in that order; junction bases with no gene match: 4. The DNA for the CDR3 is TGTGCCAGCAGGCCAGGGGGATCTAACTATGGCTACACCTTC. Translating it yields CASRPGGSNYGYTF.

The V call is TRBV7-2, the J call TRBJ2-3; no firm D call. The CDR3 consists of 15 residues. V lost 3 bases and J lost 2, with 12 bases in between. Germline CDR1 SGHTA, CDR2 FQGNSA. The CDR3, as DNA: TGTGCCAGCAGCTTCCGGAGCCTTCTCACAGATACGCAGTATTTT. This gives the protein CASSFRSLLTDTQYF.

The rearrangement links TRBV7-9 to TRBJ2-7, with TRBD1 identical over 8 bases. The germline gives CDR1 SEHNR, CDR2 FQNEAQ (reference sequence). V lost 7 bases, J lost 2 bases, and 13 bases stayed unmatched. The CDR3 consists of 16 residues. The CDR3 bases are TGTGCCAGCAACCGCAAGGAGACAGGGGCTACCTACGAGCAGTACTTC. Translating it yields CASNRKETGATYEQYF.

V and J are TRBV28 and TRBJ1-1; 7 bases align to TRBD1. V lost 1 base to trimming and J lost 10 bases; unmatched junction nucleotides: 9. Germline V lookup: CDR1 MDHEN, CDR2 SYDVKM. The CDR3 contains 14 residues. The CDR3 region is CASSLSGRGDGAFF. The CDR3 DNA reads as TGTGCCAGCAGTTTATCGGGCAGGGGGGATGGAGCTTTCTTT.

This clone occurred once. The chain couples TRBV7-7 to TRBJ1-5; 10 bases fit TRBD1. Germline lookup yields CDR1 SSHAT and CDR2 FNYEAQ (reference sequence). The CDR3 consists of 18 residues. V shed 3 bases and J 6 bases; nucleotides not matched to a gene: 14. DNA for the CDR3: TGTGCCAGCAGCTTGTTGCCGACCGCCGACAGGGGGCGTCAGCCCCAGCATTTT. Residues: CASSLLPTADRGRQPQHF.

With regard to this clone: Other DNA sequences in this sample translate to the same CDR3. The CDR3 protein is CASSPDRTYGYTF. The CDR3 nucleotides are TGTGCCAGCTCACCGGACAGGACATATGGCTACACCTTC. V is TRBV18 and J is TRBJ1-2; 7 bases are shared with TRBD1. Trimming took 3 bases from V and 5 from J; bases not matched to a gene: 3. The CDR3 has 13 amino acids. Germline V gene sequence: CDR1 KGHSH, CDR2 LQKENI.

The CDR3 bases are TGTGCCAGCAGGGTGGGAGGGGACGACGATACGCAGTATTTT. Translation gives CASRVGGDDDTQYF. The chain joins TRBV6-5 to TRBJ2-3, with 7 bases that match TRBD2. V shed 6 bases and J 6 bases; nucleotides not matched to a gene: 9. The CDR3 is 14 residues long. Germline V gives CDR1 MNHEY, CDR2 SVGAGI.

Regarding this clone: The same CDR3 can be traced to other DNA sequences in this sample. The CDR3 coding sequence is TGTGCCAGCAGTGCAGGCGGGTTAGGAGAAAAACTGTTTTTT. This encodes CASSAGGLGEKLFF. The chain combines TRBV6-1 with TRBJ1-4, with D uncertain. V was cut by 4 bases and J by 8 bases, with 14 bases left in between. This CDR3 spans 14 amino acids. Per the germline V gene, CDR1 is MNHNS and CDR2 is SASEGT.

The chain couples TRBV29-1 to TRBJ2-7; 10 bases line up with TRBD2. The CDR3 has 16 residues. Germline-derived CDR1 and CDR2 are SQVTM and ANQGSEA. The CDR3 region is CITKTSGRVTGYEQYF. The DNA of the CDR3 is TGCATCACTAAGACTAGCGGGCGGGTAACGGGATACGAGCAGTACTTC.

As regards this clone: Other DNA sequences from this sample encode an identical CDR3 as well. The CDR3, as DNA: TGTGCCAGCAGACCGACAGGGAACTATGGCTACACCTTC. This codes for CASRPTGNYGYTF. The chain links TRBV27 to TRBJ1-2, with 7 bases identical to TRBD1. Germline V gene sequence: CDR1 MNHEY, CDR2 SMNVEV (reference sequence). Unmatched junction bases numbered 3, after V lost 6 bases and J lost 2 bases. This CDR3 is built from 13 residues.